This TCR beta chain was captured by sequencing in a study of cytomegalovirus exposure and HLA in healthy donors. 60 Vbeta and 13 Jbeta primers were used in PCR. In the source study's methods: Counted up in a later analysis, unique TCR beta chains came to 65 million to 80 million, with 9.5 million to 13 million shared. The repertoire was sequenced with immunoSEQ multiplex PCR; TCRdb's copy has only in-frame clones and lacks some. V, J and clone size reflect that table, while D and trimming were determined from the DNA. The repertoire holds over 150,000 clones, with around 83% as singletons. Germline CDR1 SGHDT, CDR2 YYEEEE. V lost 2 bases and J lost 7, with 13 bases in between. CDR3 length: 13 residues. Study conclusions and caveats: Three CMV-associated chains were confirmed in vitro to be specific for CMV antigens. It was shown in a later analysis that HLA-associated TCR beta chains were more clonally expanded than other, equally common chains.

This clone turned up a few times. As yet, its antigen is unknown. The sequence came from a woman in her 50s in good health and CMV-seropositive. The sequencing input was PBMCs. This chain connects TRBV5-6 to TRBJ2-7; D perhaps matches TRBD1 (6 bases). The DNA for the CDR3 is TGTGCCAGCAGCTTACAGGGAGCGAGGGAGCAGTACTTC. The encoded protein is CASSLQGAREQYF.